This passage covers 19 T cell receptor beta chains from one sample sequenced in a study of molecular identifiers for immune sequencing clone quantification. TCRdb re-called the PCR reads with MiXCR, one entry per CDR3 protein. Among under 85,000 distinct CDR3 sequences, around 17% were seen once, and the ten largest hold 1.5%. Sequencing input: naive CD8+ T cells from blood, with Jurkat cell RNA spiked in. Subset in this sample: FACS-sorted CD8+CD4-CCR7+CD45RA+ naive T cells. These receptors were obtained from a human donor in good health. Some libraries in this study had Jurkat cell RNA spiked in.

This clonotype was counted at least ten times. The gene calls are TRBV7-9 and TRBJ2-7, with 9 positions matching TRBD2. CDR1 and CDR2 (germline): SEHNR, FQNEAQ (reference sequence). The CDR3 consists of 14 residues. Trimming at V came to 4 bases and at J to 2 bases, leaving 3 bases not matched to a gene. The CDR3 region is CASSWGLAAYEQYF. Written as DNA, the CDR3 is TGTGCCAGCAGCTGGGGACTAGCAGCCTACGAGCAGTACTTC. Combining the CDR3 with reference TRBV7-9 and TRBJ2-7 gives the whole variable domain DTGVSQNPRHKITKRGQNVTFRCDPISEHNRLYWYRQTLGQGPEFLTYFQNEAQLEKSRLLSDRFSAERPKGSFSTLEIQRTEQGDSAMYLCASSWGLAAYEQYFGPGTRLTVT.

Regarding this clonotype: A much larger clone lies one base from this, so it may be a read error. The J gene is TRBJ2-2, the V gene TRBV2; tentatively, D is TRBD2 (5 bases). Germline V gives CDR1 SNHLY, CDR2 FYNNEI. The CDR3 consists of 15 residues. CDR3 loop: CASSVIGDYTGELLF. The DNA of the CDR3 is TGTGCCAGCAGTGTCATCGGCGATTACACCGGGGAGCTGCTTTTT.

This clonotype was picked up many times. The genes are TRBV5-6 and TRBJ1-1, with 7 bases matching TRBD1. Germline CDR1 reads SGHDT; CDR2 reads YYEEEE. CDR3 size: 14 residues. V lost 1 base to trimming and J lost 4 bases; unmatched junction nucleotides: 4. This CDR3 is CASSLRGLGTEAFF. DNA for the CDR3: TGTGCCAGCAGCTTGAGGGGGCTTGGCACTGAAGCTTTCTTT.

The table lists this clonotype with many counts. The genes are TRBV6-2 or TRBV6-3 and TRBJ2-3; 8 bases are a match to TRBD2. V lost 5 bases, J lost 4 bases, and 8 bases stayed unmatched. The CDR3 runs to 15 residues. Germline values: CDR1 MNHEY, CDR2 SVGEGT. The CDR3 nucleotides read TGTGCCAGCAGTCAATCAGCGGGAGAGGCAGATACGCAGTATTTT. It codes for CASSQSAGEADTQYF.

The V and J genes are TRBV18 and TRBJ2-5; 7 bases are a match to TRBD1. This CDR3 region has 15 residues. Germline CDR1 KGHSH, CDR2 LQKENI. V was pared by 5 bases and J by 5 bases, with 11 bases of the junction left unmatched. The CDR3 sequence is CASSSRDSFTETQYF. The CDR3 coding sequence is TGTGCCAGCTCAAGCCGGGACAGTTTTACCGAGACCCAGTACTTC.

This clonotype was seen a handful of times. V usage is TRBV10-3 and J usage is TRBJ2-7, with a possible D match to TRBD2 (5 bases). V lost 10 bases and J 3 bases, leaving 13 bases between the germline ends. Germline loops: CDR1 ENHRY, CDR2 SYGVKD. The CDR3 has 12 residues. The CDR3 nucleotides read TGTGCCACCGCGTTACGGGACTACGAGCAGTACTTC. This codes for CATALRDYEQYF.

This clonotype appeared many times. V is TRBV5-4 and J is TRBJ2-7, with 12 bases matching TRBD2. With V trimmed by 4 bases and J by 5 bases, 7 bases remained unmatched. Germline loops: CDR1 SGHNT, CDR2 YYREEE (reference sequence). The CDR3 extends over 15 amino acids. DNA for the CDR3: TGTGCCAGCAGCCCGCTAGCGGGAGGGCCCGACGAGCAGTACTTC. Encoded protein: CASSPLAGGPDEQYF.

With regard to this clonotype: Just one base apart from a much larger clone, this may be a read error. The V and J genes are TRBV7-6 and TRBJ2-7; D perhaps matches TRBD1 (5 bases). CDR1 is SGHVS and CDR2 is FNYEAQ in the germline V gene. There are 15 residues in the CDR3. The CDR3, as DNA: TGTGCCAGCAGCTTAGCGGAAGGGGCGTCCTACGAGCAGCACTTC. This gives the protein CASSLAEGASYEQHF.

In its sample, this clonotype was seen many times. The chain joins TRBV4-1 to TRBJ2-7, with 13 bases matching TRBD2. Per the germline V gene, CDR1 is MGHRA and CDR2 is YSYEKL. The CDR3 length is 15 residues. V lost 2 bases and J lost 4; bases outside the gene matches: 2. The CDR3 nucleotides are TGCGCCAGCAGCCAACGGACTAGCGGGAGTTACGAGCAGTACTTC. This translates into CASSQRTSGSYEQYF.

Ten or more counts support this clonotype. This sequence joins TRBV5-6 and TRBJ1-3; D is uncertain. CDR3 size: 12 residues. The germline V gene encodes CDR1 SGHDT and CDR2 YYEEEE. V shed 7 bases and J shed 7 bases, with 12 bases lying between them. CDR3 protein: CASEGVANTIYF. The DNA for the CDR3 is TGTGCCAGCGAAGGCGTTGCGAACACCATATATTTT.

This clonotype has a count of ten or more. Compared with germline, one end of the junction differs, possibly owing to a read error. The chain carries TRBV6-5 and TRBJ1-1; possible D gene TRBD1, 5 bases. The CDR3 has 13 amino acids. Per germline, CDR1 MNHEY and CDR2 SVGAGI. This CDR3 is CASSYSQGSPSSF. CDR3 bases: TGTGCCAGCAGTTACTCCCAGGGATCCCCAAGCTCCTTT.

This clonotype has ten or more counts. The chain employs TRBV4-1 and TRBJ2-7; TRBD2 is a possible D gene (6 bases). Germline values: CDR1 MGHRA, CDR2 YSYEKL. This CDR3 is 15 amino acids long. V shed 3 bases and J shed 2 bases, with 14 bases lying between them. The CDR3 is CASSQGGSSAYEQYF. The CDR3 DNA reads TGCGCCAGCAGCCAGGGGGGTTCGTCGGCCTACGAGCAGTACTTC.

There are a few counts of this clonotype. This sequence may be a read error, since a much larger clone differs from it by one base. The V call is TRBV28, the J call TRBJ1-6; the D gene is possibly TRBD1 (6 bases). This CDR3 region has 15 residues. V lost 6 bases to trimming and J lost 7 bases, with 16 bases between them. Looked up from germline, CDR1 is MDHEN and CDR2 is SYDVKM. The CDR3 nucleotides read TGTGCCAGCAGAAAGGGGGGCTGTTCGAATTCACCCCTCCACTTT. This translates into CASRKGGCSNSPLHF.

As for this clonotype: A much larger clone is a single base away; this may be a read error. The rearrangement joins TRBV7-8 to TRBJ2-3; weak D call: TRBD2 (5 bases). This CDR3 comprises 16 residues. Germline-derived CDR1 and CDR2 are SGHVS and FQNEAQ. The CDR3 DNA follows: TGTGTCAGCAGCTTATTTGGAGGAGTCGGGACAGATACGCAGTATTTT. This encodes CVSSLFGGVGTDTQYF.

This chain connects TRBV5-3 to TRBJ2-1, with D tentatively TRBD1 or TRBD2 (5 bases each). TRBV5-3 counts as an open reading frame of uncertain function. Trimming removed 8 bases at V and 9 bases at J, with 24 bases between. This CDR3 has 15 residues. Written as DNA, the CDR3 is TGTGCCAGCAGCGGTGCCGCTCTAGGGGAATTTGAGCAGTTCTTC. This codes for CASSGAALGEFEQFF.

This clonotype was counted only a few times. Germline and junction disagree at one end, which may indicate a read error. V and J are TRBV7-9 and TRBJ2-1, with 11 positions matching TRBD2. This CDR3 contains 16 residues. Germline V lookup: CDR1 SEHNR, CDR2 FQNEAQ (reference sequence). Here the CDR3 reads CACSQSGTSGYNEQFF. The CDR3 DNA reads TGTGCCTGCAGCCAATCCGGGACTAGCGGATACAATGAGCAGTTCTTC.

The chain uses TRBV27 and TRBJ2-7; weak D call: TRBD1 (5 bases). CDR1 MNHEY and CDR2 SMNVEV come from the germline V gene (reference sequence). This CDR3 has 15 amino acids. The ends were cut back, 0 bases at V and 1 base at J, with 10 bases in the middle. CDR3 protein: CASSLSSDRSYEQYF. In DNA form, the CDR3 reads TGTGCCAGCAGTTTATCTTCCGACAGATCCTACGAGCAGTACTTC.

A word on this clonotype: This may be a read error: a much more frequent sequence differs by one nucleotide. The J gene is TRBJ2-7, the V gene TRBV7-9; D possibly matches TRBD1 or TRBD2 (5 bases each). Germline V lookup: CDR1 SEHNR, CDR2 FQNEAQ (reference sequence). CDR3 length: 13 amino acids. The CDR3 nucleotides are TGTGCCCGCAGCGACGGGGCGTCCTACGAGCAGTACTTC. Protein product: CARSDGASYEQYF.

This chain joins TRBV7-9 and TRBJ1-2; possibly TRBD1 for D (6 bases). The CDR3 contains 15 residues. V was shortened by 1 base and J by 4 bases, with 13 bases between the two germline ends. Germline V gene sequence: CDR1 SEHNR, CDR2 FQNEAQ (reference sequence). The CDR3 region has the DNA TGTGCCAGCAGCTTAGGACAGGCTCCCGGCTATGGCTACACCTTC. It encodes CASSLGQAPGYGYTF.